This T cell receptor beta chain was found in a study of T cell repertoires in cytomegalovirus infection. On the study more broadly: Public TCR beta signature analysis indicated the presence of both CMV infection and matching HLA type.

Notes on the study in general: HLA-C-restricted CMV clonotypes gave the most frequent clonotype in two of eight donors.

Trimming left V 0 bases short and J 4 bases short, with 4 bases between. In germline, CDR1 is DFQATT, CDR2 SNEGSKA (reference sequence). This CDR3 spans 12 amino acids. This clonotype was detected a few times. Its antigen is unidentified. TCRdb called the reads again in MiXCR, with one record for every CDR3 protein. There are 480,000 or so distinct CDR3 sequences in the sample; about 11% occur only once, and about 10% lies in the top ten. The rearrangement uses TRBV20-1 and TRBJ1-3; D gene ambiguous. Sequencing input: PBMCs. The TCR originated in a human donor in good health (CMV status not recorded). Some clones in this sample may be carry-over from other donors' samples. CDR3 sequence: CSARDSGNTIYF. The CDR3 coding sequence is TGCAGTGCTAGAGATTCGGGAAACACCATATATTTT.